The clone carrying this TCR beta chain turned up a few times. This sample is drawn from a study of blood T cells in healthy people across ages. About the research overall: Template switching captured about one barcoded beta molecule per two T cells.

Through a sample-barcoded 5' primer and a J-beta primer mix, a second PCR was run for roughly 7 to 12 cycles. The template-switch adaptor was a 5' adaptor with 12 random nucleotides. It tagged each cDNA molecule. A single record per CDR3 protein comes from TCRdb applying MiXCR to the 5' RACE reads. Among roughly 1.4 million distinct CDR3 sequences listed, 45% to 70% were seen once. Every donor contributed about 10 milliliters of peripheral blood by blood draw. The receptor's source is a man younger than 35 in good health. The sample consisted of blood.

As DNA, the CDR3 is TGCGCCAGCAGCCAAGATGGAACATCATTGAACACTGAAGCTTTCTTT. Amino acids: CASSQDGTSLNTEAFF. V gene TRBV4-1 combines with J gene TRBJ1-1; no firm D call. CDR3 length: 16 residues. Germline CDR1 MGHRA, CDR2 YSYEKL. Between the trimmed V and J ends, which lost 0 bases and 0 bases, there was a span of 11 bases.